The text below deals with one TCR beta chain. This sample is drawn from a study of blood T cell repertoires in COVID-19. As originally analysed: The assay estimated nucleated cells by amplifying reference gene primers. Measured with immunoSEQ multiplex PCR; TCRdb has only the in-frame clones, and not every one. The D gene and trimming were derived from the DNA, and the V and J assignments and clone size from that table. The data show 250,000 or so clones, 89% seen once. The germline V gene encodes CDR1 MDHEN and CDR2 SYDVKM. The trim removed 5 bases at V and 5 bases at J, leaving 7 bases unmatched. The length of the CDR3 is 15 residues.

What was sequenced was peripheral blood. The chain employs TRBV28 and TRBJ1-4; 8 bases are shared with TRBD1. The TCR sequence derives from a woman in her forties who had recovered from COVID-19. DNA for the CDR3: TGTGCCAGCAGTCCCCAGGGGGCAGGGAATGAAAAACTGTTTTTT. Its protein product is CASSPQGAGNEKLFF.